The text below deals with one T cell receptor (beta chain). As the CDR3 is not closed by the conserved phenylalanine or tryptophan, this likely results from a read error. The data are from a study of blood T cells in healthy people across ages. Trimming took 6 bases from V and 2 from J, leaving 14 bases between them. Germline lookup yields CDR1 SGDLS and CDR2 YYNGEE. The CDR3 has 14 amino acids. Total RNA, at least 5.5 micrograms per sample, came from PBMCs. Together with a sample-barcoded 5' primer, a J-beta primer mix was included in a second PCR lasting roughly 6 to 12 cycles. Tagging of each cDNA molecule was performed by a template-switch adaptor with 12 random nucleotides. MiXCR, run by TCRdb on the 5' RACE reads, gives a single entry per CDR3 protein. This table holds approximately 580,000 distinct CDR3 sequences, around 24% found once. The same sample was also used in a study of T cells of mothers and their children. That paper adds: Similar effects of thymic selection on TCR recombination output were recorded in related and unrelated pairs. The authors detected no persistent microchimeric T cell clones.

The chain joins TRBV9 to TRBJ1-1, with D unresolved. This clonotype originated in a boy aged 10-17 years in good health. Sequencing input: blood. The CDR3 protein is CASNRQEFNTEAFL. The CDR3 bases are TGTGCCAGCAACCGTCAGGAGTTTAACACTGAAGCTTTCCTT.